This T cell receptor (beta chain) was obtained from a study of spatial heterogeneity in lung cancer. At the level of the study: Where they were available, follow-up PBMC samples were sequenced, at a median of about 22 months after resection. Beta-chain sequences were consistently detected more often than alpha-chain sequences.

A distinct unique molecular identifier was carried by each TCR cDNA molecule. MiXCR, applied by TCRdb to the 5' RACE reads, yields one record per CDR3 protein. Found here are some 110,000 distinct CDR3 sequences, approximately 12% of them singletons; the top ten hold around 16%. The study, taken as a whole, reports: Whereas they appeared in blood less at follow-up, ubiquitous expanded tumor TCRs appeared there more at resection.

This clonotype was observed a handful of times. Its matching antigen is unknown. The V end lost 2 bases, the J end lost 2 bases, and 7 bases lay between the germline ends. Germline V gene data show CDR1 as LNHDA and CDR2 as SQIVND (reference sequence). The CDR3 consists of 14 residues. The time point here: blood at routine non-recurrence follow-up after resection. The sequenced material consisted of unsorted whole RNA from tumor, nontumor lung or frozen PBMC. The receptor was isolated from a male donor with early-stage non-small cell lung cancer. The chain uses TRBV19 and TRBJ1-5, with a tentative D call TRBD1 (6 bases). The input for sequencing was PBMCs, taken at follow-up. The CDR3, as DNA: TGTGCCAGTAGTATACGACAGGGCAATCAGCCCCAGCATTTT. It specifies CASSIRQGNQPQHF.